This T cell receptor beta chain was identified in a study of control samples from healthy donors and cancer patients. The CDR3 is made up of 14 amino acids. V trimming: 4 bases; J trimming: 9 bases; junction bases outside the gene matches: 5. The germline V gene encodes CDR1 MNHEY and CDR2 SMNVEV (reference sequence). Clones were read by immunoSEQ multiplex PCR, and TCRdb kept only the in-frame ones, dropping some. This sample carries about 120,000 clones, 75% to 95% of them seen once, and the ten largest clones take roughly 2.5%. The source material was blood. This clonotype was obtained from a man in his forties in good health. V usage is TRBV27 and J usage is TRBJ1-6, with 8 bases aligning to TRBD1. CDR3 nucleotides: TGTGCCAGCAGTTATTACAGGGGGGGTTCACCCCTCCACTTT. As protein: CASSYYRGGSPLHF.